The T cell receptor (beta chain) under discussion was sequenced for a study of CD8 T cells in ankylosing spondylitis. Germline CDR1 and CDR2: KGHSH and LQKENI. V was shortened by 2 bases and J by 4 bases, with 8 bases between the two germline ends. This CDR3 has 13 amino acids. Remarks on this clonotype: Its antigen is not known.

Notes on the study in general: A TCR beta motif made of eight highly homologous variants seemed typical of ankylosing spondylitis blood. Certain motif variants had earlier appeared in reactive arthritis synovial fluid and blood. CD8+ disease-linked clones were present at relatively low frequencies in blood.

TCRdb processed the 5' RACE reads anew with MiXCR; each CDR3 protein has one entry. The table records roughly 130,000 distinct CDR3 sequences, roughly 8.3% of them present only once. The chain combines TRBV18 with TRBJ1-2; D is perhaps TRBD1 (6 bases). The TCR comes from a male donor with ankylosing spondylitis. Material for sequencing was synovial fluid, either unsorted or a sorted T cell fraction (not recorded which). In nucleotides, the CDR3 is TGTGCCAGCTCACCAGCAGGGGTCTATGGCTACACCTTC. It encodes CASSPAGVYGYTF.